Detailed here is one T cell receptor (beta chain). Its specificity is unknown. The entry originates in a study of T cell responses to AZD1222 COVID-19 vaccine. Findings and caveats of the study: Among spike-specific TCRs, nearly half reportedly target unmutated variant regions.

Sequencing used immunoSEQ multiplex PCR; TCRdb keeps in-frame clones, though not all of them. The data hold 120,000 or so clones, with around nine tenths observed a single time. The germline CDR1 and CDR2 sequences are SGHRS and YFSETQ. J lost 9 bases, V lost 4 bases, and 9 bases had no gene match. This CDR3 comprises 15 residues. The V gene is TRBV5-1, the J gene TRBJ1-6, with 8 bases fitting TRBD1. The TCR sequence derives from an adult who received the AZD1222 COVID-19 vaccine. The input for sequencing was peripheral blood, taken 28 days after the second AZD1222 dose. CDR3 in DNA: TGCGCCAGCAGCCGAGGACAGGGCTTACTTTCACCCCTCCACTTT. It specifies CASSRGQGLLSPLHF.